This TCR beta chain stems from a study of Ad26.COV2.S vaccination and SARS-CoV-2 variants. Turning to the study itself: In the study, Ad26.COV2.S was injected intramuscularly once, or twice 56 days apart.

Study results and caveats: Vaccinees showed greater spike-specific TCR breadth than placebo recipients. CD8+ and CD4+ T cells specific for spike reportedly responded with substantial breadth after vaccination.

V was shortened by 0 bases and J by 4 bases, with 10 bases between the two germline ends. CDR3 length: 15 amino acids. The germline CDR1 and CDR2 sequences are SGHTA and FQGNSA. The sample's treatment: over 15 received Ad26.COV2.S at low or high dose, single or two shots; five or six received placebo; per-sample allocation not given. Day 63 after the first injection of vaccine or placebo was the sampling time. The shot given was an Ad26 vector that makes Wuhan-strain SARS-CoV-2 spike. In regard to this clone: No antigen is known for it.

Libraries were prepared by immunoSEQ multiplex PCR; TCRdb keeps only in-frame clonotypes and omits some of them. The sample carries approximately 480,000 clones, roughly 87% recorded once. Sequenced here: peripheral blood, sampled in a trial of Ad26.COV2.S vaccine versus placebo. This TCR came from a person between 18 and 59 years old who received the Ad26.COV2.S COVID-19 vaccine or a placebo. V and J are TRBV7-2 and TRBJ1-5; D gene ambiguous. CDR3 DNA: TGTGCCAGCAGCTTAGCTTTAACAGCGAATCAGCCCCAGCATTTT. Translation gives CASSLALTANQPQHF. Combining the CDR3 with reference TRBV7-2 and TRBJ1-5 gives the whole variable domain GAGVSQSPSNKVTEKGKDVELRCDPISGHTALYWYRQSLGQGLEFLIYFQGNSAPDKSGLPSDRFSAERTGGSVSTLTIQRTQQEDSAVYLCASSLALTANQPQHFGDGTRLSIL.